The clone carrying this TCR beta chain was seen more than once but under ten times. Antigen: not known. The data belong to a study of T-cell memory formation after mild COVID-19. Constant-segment primers and 5'RACE yielded cDNA libraries for TCR alpha and TCR beta, each carrying sample barcodes and UMIs. Each CDR3 protein gets one entry after TCRdb re-called the 5' RACE reads with MiXCR. The profile shows some 320,000 distinct CDR3 sequences, more than 13% of them singletons. The CDR3 totals 13 residues. V trimming: 8 bases; J trimming: 2 bases; junction bases outside the gene matches: 2. Germline V gene data show CDR1 as SGHTA and CDR2 as FQGNSA. The study's findings and limits: Contracting CD4+ clones were located mainly in CM and EM, and CD8+ clones in EMRA. Cross-reactive memory appears to have joined, as suggested by some responding clones showing up in pre-infection memory.

The origin of this receptor is a man younger than 35 who had mild COVID-19 (a few samples of this study predate the infection). Cell type and time point are not known. The sequenced sample was PBMCs or a T cell subset sorted from them (not recorded which). The rearrangement joins TRBV7-2 to TRBJ1-5; 8 nucleotides match TRBD1. Here the CDR3 reads CASADRGNQPQHF. In DNA, the CDR3 is TGTGCCAGCGCGGACAGGGGCAATCAGCCCCAGCATTTT.